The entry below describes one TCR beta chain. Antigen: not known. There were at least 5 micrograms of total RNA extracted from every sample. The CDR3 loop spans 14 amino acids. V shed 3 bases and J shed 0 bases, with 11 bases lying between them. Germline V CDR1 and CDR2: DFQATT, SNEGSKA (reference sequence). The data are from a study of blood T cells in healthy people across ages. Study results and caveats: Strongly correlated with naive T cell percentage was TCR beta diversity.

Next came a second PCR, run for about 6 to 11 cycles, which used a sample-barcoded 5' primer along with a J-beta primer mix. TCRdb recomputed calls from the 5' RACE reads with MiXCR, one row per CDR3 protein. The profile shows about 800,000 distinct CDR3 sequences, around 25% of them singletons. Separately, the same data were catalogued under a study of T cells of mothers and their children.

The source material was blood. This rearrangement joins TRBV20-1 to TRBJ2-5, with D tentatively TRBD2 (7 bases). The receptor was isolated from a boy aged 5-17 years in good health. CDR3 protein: CSASWGGDQETQYF. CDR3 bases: TGCAGTGCTAGTTGGGGGGGCGACCAAGAGACCCAGTACTTC.